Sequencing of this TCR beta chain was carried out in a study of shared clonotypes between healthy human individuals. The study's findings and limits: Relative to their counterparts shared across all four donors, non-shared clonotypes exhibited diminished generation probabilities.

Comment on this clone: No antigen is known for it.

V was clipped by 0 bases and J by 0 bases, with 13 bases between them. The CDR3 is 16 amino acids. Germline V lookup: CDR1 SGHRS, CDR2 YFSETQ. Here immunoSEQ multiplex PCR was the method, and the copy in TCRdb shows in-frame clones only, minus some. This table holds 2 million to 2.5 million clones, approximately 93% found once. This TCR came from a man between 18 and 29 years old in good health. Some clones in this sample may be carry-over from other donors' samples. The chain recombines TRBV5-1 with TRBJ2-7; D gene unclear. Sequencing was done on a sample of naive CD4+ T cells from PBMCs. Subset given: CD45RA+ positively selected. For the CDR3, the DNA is TGCGCCAGCAGCTTGGTAGCTGGGTACCACTCCTACGAGCAGTACTTC. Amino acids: CASSLVAGYHSYEQYF.